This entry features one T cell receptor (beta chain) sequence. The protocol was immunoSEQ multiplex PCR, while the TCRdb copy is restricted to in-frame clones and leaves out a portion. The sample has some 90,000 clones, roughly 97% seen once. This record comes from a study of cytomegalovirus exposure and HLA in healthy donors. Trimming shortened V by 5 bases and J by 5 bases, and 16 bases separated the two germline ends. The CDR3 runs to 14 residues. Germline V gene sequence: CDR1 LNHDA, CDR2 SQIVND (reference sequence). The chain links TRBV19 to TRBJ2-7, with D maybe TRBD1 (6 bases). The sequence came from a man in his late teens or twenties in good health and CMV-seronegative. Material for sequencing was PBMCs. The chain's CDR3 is CASSPQWGLNEQYV. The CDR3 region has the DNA TGTGCCAGTAGTCCCCAGTGGGGGCTCAACGAGCAGTACGTC.